The source of this T cell receptor (beta chain) is a study of identical twins. TCRdb reprocessed the 5' RACE reads via MiXCR and lists one record per CDR3 protein. The profile shows hundreds of thousands of distinct CDR3 sequences, approximately 13% of them singletons. Trimming left V 0 bases short and J 4 bases short, with 21 bases between. CDR1 and CDR2 (germline): SGHVS, FNYEAQ. This CDR3 has 19 amino acids. This same sample was also taken into another study, of yellow fever vaccine responses in identical twins.

The sequence derives from a woman between 18 and 29 years old in good health. Sequencing was done on a sample of CD8+ T cells sorted from blood. This chain joins TRBV7-6 and TRBJ2-2; possibly TRBD1 for D (6 bases). The CDR3 DNA follows: TGTGCCAGCAGCTTAGCGCAGGGGCTTGGGAGCCTACTCACCGGGGAGCTGTTTTTT. This gives the protein CASSLAQGLGSLLTGELFF.